The 18 T cell receptor beta chains presented below share a single source sample, sequenced in a study of blood T cell repertoires in COVID-19. Sequencing used immunoSEQ multiplex PCR; TCRdb keeps in-frame clones, though not all of them. The table includes roughly 160,000 clones, approximately 86% detected once. Sequenced input: peripheral blood. These receptors were obtained from a man aged 50 or older with active or convalescent COVID-19.

The chain combines TRBV4-1 with TRBJ1-1; TRBD1 is a possible D gene (6 bases). The CDR3 contains 16 residues. Trimming stripped 0 bases from V and 0 bases from J, with 11 bases between. Germline V CDR1 and CDR2: MGHRA, YSYEKL. The CDR3 protein is CASSQDFTGLNTEAFF. CDR3 bases: TGCGCCAGCAGCCAAGATTTTACAGGGTTGAACACTGAAGCTTTCTTT.

J is TRBJ2-7 and V is TRBV12-3 or TRBV12-4, with 7 bases identical to TRBD1. This CDR3 is 12 amino acids long. V lost 4 bases, J lost 6 bases, and 3 bases stayed unmatched. The CDR3 protein is CASSSTGREQYF. The CDR3 coding sequence is TGTGCCAGCAGTTCGACAGGGCGCGAGCAGTACTTC.

The rearrangement links TRBV5-1 to TRBJ2-5; D remains unclear. The CDR3 consists of 12 residues. V was trimmed by 4 bases and J by 3 bases, leaving 7 bases between them. Germline CDR1 SGHRS, CDR2 YFSETQ. CDR3 sequence: CASSPPEETQYF. DNA of the CDR3: TGCGCCAGCAGCCCGCCAGAAGAGACCCAGTACTTC.

This chain connects TRBV19 to TRBJ2-3, with D maybe TRBD1 (6 bases). V was shortened by 1 base and J by 4 bases, with 9 bases between the two germline ends. The germline gives CDR1 LNHDA, CDR2 SQIVND (reference sequence). The length of the CDR3 is 14 residues. The CDR3 region is CASSIGQEADTQYF. The CDR3 DNA is TGTGCCAGTAGTATAGGACAGGAAGCAGATACGCAGTATTTT.

A word on this clone: Other DNA sequences in the same sample also yield this CDR3. J is TRBJ2-1 and V is TRBV3-1 (or the pseudogene TRBV3-2), with D uncertain. The CDR3 has 15 residues. Trimming left V 0 bases short and J 0 bases short, with 6 bases between. From germline, CDR1 is LGHDT and CDR2 YNNKEL (reference sequence). In DNA form, the CDR3 reads TGTGCCAGCAGCCAAGATAGAGGCTCCTACAATGAGCAGTTCTTC. Protein product: CASSQDRGSYNEQFF.

The V gene is TRBV19, the J gene TRBJ1-6; maybe TRBD1 (5 bases). CDR3 size: 14 residues. Trimming took 4 bases from V and 9 from J, leaving 13 bases between them. Germline lookup yields CDR1 LNHDA and CDR2 SQIVND (reference sequence). As DNA, the CDR3 is TGTGCCAGTAGTAATGTCAGGGTCTCTTCACCCCTCCACTTT. Its protein product is CASSNVRVSSPLHF.

The rearrangement links TRBV28 to TRBJ1-6, with a tentative D call TRBD1 (6 bases). Germline V gene lookup returns CDR1 MDHEN and CDR2 SYDVKM. Trimming removed 5 bases at V and 9 bases at J, with 20 bases between. This CDR3 is built from 16 residues. CDR3 amino acids: CASSPTLGTFSSPLHF. The CDR3 nucleotides read TGTGCCAGCAGTCCGACCCTCGGGACATTCAGTTCACCCCTCCACTTT.

The CDR3: CASSLAGGGYTF. The CDR3 nucleotides read TGTGCCAGCAGTTTGGCGGGGGGAGGCTACACCTTC. The rearrangement joins TRBV28 to TRBJ1-2; a weak D match, TRBD1 (5 bases). V was shortened by 3 bases and J by 8 bases, with 10 bases between the two germline ends. The CDR3 is 12 residues long. Germline V gene sequence: CDR1 MDHEN, CDR2 SYDVKM.

V and J are TRBV6-2 or TRBV6-3 and TRBJ1-1; D possibly corresponds to TRBD1 (5 bases). The CDR3 covers 13 residues. The V gene's germline CDR1 is MNHEY and CDR2 SVGEGT. The V end lost 2 bases, the J end lost 1 base, and 5 bases lay between the germline ends. CDR3 region: CASSYGQNTEAFF. DNA of the CDR3: TGTGCCAGCAGTTACGGACAGAACACTGAAGCTTTCTTT.

This clone came up a few times. CDR3 nucleotides: TGCAGCGTTGAGGGGGAGGCCGTCGGCTACACCTTC. This codes for CSVEGEAVGYTF. The chain has TRBV29-1 and TRBJ1-2, with a weak D call TRBD1 (5 bases). Germline V gives CDR1 SQVTM, CDR2 ANQGSEA. The germline V and J ends were trimmed by 3 bases and 8 bases, with 13 bases remaining between them. This CDR3 has 12 residues.

This chain connects TRBV19 to TRBJ1-1; D is possibly TRBD1 (5 bases). Germline V gene sequence: CDR1 LNHDA, CDR2 SQIVND (reference sequence). The CDR3 is made up of 13 amino acids. V was pared by 4 bases and J by 4 bases, with 10 bases between. CDR3 in amino acids: CASSTPGRTEAFF. CDR3 nucleotide sequence: TGTGCCAGTAGTACTCCAGGGCGCACTGAAGCTTTCTTT.

This rearrangement joins TRBV2 to TRBJ2-2; D may be TRBD1 (5 bases). Germline V gene sequence: CDR1 SNHLY, CDR2 FYNNEI. This CDR3 has 16 residues. With 2 bases removed from V and 1 base from J, the gap between germline ends came to 11 bases. The CDR3 nucleotides read TGTGCCAGCAGTGAACAGGGTGGTGGGAACACCGGGGAGCTGTTTTTT. Translated: CASSEQGGGNTGELFF. Supplemented by reference TRBV2 and TRBJ2-2, the full variable domain reads EPEVTQTPSHQVTQMGQEVILRCVPISNHLYFYWYRQILGQKVEFLVSFYNNEISEKSEIFDDQFSVERPDGSNFTLKIRSTKLEDSAMYFCASSEQGGGNTGELFFGEGSRLTVL.

This rearrangement joins TRBV4-2 to TRBJ1-5; the match to TRBD1 covers 8 bases. The CDR3 contains 14 residues. Germline CDR1 and CDR2: LGHNA and YNFKEQ. Unmatched junction bases numbered 9, after V lost 5 bases and J lost 9 bases. The CDR3: CASSTGGDPTPQHF. For the CDR3, the DNA is TGTGCCAGCAGCACAGGGGGGGACCCTACGCCCCAGCATTTT.

The chain uses TRBV5-1 and TRBJ1-1, with D possibly TRBD1 on 6 matching bases. The length of the CDR3 is 14 residues. V lost 5 bases, J lost 8 bases, and 19 bases lay in between. Germline assignment: CDR1 SGHRS and CDR2 YFSETQ. The CDR3 region is CASRSQGLAFEAFF. CDR3 nucleotides: TGCGCCAGCAGGTCACAGGGTTTGGCCTTCGAAGCTTTCTTT.

The genes are TRBV12-3 or TRBV12-4 and TRBJ2-7; D gene uncertain. CDR3 length equals 12 residues. Trimming removed 3 bases from V and 7 bases from J, with 10 bases in between. The CDR3 nucleotides are TGTGCCAGCAGTTTTCGCCGGAGAGAGCAGTACTTC. It yields the protein CASSFRRREQYF.

The rearrangement uses TRBV13 and TRBJ2-1; TRBD2 matches 9 bases. V lost 1 base to trimming and J lost 7 bases; unmatched junction nucleotides: 14. From germline, CDR1 is PRHDT and CDR2 FYEKMQ (reference sequence). CDR3 length: 18 amino acids. The DNA for the CDR3 is TGTGCCAGCAGCTTAGTGATGGATCCAGCGGGAGGAGGTAATGAGCAGTTCTTC. It encodes CASSLVMDPAGGGNEQFF.

The chain combines TRBV27 with TRBJ2-7; D might be TRBD1 (6 bases). Deletions cut 6 bases from V and 3 bases from J, with 18 bases between. This CDR3 is 15 amino acids long. Germline V lookup: CDR1 MNHEY, CDR2 SMNVEV (reference sequence). CDR3 region: CASRGGQSRDYEQYF. For the CDR3, the DNA is TGTGCCAGCAGAGGCGGACAGAGTAGAGACTACGAGCAGTACTTC.

This chain joins TRBV4-3 and TRBJ1-2; D is uncertain. The CDR3 extends over 14 amino acids. The V end was cut by 1 base, the J end by 4 bases, with 10 bases between. Germline-derived CDR1 and CDR2 are LGHNA and YSLEER. The CDR3: CASSQGEGSYGYTF. DNA for the CDR3: TGCGCCAGCAGCCAAGGGGAGGGTAGCTATGGCTACACCTTC.